This T cell receptor beta chain was retrieved from a study of vaccination and CD4 T cells after COVID-19. Overall study context: Controls had a CEFX pool, an HIV-1 Nef pool, or no peptide added.

Sequenced with the Oncomine TCR Beta short-read assay was DNA taken from cultured CD4+ T cells. The source of extracted genomic DNA was cultured CD4+ T cells. Each CDR3 protein is one row after TCRdb ran MiXCR on the PCR reads. The table records 15,000 to 20,000 distinct CDR3 sequences, approximately 54% of them present only once. CDR1 is SEHNR, CDR2 FQNEAQ, per germline (reference sequence). The CDR3 is made up of 13 amino acids. The V gene lost 1 base and the J gene lost 6 bases, with 10 bases spanning the gap. Time point specified: late sampling 161 to 241 days after vaccination in three convalescent patients. Treatment in this sample: 10-day PBMC culture with coronavirus spike peptide pools or control peptides (ViraFEST assay). Half the growth medium was swapped for new IL-2 medium on days 3 and 7. This clonotype occurred a few times. The target antigen is unknown.

The TCR sequence derives from a human donor who had recovered from COVID-19. This chain joins TRBV7-9 and TRBJ2-7; D gene ambiguous. This specimen consisted of CD4+ T cells from blood, cultured in vitro, obtained about 7 months after SARS-CoV-2 vaccination. The DNA for the CDR3 is TGTGCCAGCAGCTTAGAAGGACCTACCGAGCAGTACTTC. Encoded protein: CASSLEGPTEQYF.